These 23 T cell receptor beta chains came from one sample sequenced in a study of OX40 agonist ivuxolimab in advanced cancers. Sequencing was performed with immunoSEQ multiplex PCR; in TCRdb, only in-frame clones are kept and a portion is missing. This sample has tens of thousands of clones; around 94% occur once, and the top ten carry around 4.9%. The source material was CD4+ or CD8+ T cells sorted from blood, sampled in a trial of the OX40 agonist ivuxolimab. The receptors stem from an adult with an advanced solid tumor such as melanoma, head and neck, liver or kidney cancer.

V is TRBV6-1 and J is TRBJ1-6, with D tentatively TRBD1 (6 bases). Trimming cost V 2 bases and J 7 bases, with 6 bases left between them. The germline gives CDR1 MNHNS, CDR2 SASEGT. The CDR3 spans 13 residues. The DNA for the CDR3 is TGTGCCAGCAGTGAAACAGGGAATTCACCCCTCCACTTT. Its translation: CASSETGNSPLHF.

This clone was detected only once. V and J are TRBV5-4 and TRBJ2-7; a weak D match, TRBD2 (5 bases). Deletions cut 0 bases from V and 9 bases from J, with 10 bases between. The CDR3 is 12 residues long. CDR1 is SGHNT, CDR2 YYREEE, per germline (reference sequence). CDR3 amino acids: CASSLVGGGQYF. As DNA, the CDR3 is TGTGCCAGCAGCTTGGTTGGTGGAGGGCAGTACTTC.

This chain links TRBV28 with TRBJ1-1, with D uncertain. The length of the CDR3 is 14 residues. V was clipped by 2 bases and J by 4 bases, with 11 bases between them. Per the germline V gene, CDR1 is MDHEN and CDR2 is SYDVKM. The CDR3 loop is CASSLAFRGTEAFF. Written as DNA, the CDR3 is TGTGCCAGCAGTTTAGCTTTCCGGGGCACTGAAGCTTTCTTT.

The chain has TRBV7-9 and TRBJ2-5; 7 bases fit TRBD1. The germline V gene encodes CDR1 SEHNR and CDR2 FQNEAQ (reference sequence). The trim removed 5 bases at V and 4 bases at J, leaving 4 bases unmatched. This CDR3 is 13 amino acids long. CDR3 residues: CASSGRQGETQYF. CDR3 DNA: TGTGCCAGCAGCGGGAGACAGGGAGAGACCCAGTACTTC. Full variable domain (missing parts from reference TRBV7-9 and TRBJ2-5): DTGVSQNPRHKITKRGQNVTFRCDPISEHNRLYWYRQTLGQGPEFLTYFQNEAQLEKSRLLSDRFSAERPKGSFSTLEIQRTEQGDSAMYLCASSGRQGETQYFGPGTRLLVL.

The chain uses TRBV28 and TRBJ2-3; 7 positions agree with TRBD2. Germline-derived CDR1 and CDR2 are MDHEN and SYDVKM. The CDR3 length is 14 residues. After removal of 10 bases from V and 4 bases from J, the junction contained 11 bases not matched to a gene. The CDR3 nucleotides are TGTGCCACCTACGCGGGAGTGTGGCCAGATACGCAGTATTTT. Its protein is CATYAGVWPDTQYF.

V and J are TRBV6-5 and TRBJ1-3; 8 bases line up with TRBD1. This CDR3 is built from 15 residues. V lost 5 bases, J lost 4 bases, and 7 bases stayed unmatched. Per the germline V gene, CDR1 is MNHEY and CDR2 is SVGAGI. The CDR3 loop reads CASSRTGSGGNTIYF. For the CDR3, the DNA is TGTGCCAGCAGTAGGACAGGGTCGGGGGGAAACACCATATATTTT.

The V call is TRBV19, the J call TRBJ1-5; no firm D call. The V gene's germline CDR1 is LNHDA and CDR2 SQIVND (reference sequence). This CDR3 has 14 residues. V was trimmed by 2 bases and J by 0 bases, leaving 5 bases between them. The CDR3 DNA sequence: TGTGCCAGTAGTATATGGGGTAGCAATCAGCCCCAGCATTTT. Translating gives CASSIWGSNQPQHF.

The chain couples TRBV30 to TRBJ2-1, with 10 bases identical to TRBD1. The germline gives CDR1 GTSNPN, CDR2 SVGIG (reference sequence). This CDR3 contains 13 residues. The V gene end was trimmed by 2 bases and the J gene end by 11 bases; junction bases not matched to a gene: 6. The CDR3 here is CAWSPGTGVKQFF. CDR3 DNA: TGTGCCTGGAGTCCTGGGACAGGGGTAAAGCAGTTCTTC.

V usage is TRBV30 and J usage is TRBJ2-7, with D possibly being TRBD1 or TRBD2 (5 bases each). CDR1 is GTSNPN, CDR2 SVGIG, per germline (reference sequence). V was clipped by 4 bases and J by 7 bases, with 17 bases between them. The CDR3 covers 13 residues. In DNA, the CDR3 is TGTGCCTGGACTGTAGGGACGGGTAGGGAGCAGTACTTC. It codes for CAWTVGTGREQYF. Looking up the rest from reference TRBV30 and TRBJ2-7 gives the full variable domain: SQTIHQWPATLVQPVGSPLSLECTVEGTSNPNLYWYRQAAGRGLQLLFYSVGIGQISSEVPQNLSASRPQDRQFILSSKKLLLSDSGFYLCAWTVGTGREQYFGPGTRLTVT.

In DNA form, the CDR3 reads TGCGCCAGCAGCTTGGTCCAAGACACTGAAGCTTTCTTT. Translating it yields CASSLVQDTEAFF. This chain uses TRBV5-1 with TRBJ1-1; D call uncertain. CDR3 length: 13 amino acids. Trimming left V 0 bases short and J 3 bases short, with 6 bases between. The V gene's germline CDR1 is SGHRS and CDR2 YFSETQ. The variable domain in full, with the rest retrieved from reference TRBV5-1 and TRBJ1-1, is KAGVTQTPRYLIKTRGQQVTLSCSPISGHRSVSWYQQTPGQGLQFLFEYFSETQRNKGNFPGRFSGRQFSNSRSEMNVSTLELGDSALYLCASSLVQDTEAFFGQGTRLTVV.

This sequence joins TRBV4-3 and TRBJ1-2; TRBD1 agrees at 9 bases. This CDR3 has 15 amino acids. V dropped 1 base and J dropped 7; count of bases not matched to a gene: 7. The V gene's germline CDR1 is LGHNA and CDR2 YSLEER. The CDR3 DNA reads TGCGCCAGCAGCCAAGGGGACAGGGAAACTACTGGCTACACCTTC. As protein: CASSQGDRETTGYTF.

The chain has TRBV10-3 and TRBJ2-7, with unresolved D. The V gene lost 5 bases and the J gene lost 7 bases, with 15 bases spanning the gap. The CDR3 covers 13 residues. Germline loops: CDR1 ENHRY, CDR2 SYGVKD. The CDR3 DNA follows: TGTGCCATCAGTTCTCCCAAGGTCCTGGAGCAGTACTTC. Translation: CAISSPKVLEQYF.

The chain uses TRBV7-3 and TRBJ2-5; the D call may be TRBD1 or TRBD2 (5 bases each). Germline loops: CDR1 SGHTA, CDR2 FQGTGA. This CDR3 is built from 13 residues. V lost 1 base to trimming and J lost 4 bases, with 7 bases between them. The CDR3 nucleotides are TGTGCCAGCAGCTTAATGGGGACAGAGACCCAGTACTTC. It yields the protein CASSLMGTETQYF.

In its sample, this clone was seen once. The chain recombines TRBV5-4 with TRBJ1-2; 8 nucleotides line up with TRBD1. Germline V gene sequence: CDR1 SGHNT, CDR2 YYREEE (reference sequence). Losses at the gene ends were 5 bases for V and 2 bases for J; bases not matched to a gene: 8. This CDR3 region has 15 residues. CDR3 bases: TGTGCCAGCAGTTTAGGACAGGGAATGAACTATGGCTACACCTTC. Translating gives CASSLGQGMNYGYTF. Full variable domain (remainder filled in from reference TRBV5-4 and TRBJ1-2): ETGVTQSPTHLIKTRGQQVTLRCSSQSGHNTVSWYQQALGQGPQFIFQYYREEENGRGNFPPRFSGLQFPNYSSELNVNALELDDSALYLCASSLGQGMNYGYTFGSGTRLTVV.

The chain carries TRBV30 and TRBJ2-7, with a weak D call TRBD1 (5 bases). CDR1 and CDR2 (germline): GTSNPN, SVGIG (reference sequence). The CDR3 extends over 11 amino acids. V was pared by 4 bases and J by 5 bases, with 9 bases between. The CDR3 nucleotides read TGTGCCTGGAAGGGGAACGACGAGCAGTACTTC. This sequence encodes CAWKGNDEQYF.

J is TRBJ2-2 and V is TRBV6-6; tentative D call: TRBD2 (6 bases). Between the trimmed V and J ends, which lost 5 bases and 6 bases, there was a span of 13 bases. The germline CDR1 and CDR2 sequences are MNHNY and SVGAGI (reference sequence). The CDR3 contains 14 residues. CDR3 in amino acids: CASSNRREAGELFF. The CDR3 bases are TGTGCCAGCAGTAACCGCAGGGAGGCCGGGGAGCTGTTTTTT.

CDR3 sequence (DNA): TGTGCCAGCAGCACCACCGGGGAGCTGTTTTTT. Its translation: CASSTTGELFF. The V and J genes are TRBV11-3 and TRBJ2-2; D is undetermined. The CDR3 sequence is 11 residues long. V lost 5 bases and J lost 4, with 2 bases in between. Germline-derived CDR1 and CDR2 are SGHNT and YENEEA. Full variable domain (outside the CDR3, taken from reference TRBV11-3 and TRBJ2-2): EAGVVQSPRYKIIEKKQPVAFWCNPISGHNTLYWYLQNLGQGPELLIRYENEEAVDDSQLPKDRFSAERLKGVDSTLKIQPAELGDSAVYLCASSTTGELFFGEGSRLTVL.

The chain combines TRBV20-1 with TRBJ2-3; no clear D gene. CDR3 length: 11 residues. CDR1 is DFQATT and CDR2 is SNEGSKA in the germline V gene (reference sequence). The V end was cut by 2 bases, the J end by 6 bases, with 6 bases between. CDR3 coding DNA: TGCAGTGCTAGACGGCTGGATACGCAGTATTTT. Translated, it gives CSARRLDTQYF.

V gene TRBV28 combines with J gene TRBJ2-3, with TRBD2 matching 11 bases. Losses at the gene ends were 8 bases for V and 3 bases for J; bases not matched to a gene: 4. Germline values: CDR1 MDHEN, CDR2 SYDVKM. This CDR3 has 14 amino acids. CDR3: CASLAGGPTDTQYF. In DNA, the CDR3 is TGTGCCAGCTTAGCGGGAGGGCCTACAGATACGCAGTATTTT.

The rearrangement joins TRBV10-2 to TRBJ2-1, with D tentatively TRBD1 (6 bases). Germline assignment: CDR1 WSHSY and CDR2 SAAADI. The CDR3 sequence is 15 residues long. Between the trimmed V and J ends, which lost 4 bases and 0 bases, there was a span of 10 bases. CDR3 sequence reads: CASSVRGSSYNEQFF. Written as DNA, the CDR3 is TGCGCCAGCAGTGTAAGGGGGAGCTCCTACAATGAGCAGTTCTTC.

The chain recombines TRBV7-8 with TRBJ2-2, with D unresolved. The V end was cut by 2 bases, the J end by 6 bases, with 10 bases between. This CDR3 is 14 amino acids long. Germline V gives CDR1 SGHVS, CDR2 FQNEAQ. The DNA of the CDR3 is TGTGCCAGCAGCTTATTTGCCGTACCCGGGGAGCTGTTTTTT. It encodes CASSLFAVPGELFF.

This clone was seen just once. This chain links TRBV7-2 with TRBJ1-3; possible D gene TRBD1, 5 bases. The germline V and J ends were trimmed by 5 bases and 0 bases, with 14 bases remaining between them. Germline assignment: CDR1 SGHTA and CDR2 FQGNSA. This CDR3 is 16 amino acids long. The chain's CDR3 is CASSTQWTTSGNTIYF. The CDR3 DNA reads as TGTGCCAGCAGCACCCAATGGACAACCTCTGGAAACACCATATATTTT.

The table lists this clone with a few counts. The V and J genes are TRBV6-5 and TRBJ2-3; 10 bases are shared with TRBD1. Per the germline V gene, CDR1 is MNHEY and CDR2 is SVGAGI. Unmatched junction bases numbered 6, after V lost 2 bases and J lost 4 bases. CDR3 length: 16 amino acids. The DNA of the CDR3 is TGTGCCAGCAGTTACGGGGACAGGGGATCATCAGATACGCAGTATTTT. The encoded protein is CASSYGDRGSSDTQYF.